A selection of T cell receptor beta chains follows, all from one sample in a study of brain metastases from non-small cell lung cancer. Sequenced by immunoSEQ multiplex PCR; TCRdb stores in-frame clones only, minus some. The sample yields 1,500 to 2,000 clones, roughly 84% seen once. Sequencing was carried out using primary lung tumor tissue. The receptors come from a donor aged 40 or older with non-small cell lung cancer. The CDR3 runs from the conserved cysteine through the conserved F or W. A D gene is named only where the DNA matches it firmly. Clone size, where shown, is once, few, many, or a class for clones that have expanded.

clone_size: few; j_call: TRBJ2-7; d_call: TRBD2; v_call: TRBV6-5; cdr3_aa: CASSLLAGGGEQYF; cdr3_nt: TGTGCCAGCAGTCTCCTAGCGGGAGGGGGCGAGCAGTACTTC
clone_size: .; j_call: TRBJ2-3; d_call: .; v_call: TRBV18; cdr3_aa: CASSPIGFADTQYF; cdr3_nt: TGTGCCAGCTCACCGATAGGGTTCGCGGATACGCAGTATTTT
clone_size: .; j_call: TRBJ2-4; d_call: TRBD2; v_call: TRBV7-2; cdr3_aa: CASSLTSGVYDIQYF; cdr3_nt: TGTGCCAGCAGCTTGACTAGCGGGGTCTATGACATTCAGTACTTC
clone_size: .; j_call: TRBJ2-7; d_call: .; v_call: TRBV23-1; cdr3_aa: CASSPAGQLNSYEQYF; cdr3_nt: TGCGCCAGCAGTCCGGCCGGACAGTTGAACTCCTACGAGCAGTACTTC
clone_size: .; j_call: TRBJ2-1; d_call: .; v_call: TRBV18; cdr3_aa: CASSPGAERDEQFF; cdr3_nt: TGTGCCAGCTCACCAGGAGCGGAGCGGGATGAGCAGTTCTTC
clone_size: few; j_call: TRBJ1-1; d_call: .; v_call: TRBV5-4; cdr3_aa: CASSYRWAHEAFF; cdr3_nt: TGTGCCAGCAGCTACCGTTGGGCTCATGAAGCTTTCTTT
clone_size: .; j_call: TRBJ2-4; d_call: .; v_call: TRBV6-2/TRBV6-3; cdr3_aa: CASSWDILGNIQYF; cdr3_nt: TGTGCCAGCAGTTGGGACATTTTGGGAAACATTCAGTACTTC
clone_size: few; j_call: TRBJ2-2; d_call: TRBD1; v_call: TRBV3-1/TRBV3-2; cdr3_aa: CASSPGTADTGELFF; cdr3_nt: TGTGCCAGCAGCCCCGGGACAGCTGACACCGGGGAGCTGTTTTTT
clone_size: .; j_call: TRBJ2-7; d_call: TRBD1; v_call: TRBV24-1; cdr3_aa: CATSEPGQGINEQYF; cdr3_nt: TGTGCCACCAGTGAACCGGGACAGGGTATAAACGAGCAGTACTTC
clone_size: .; j_call: TRBJ2-3; d_call: TRBD2; v_call: TRBV4-3; cdr3_aa: CASSQALAGGTDTQYF; cdr3_nt: TGCGCCAGCAGCCAAGCACTAGCGGGGGGGACAGATACGCAGTATTTT
clone_size: .; j_call: TRBJ2-5; d_call: TRBD1; v_call: TRBV10-3; cdr3_aa: CAISESPTGWETQYF; cdr3_nt: TGTGCCATCAGTGAGTCCCCGACAGGGTGGGAGACCCAGTACTTC
clone_size: .; j_call: TRBJ2-1; d_call: TRBD2; v_call: TRBV2; cdr3_aa: CASSGLAGYNEQFF; cdr3_nt: TGTGCCAGCAGTGGGCTAGCGGGCTACAATGAGCAGTTCTTC
clone_size: .; j_call: TRBJ2-5; d_call: TRBD1; v_call: TRBV4-3; cdr3_aa: CASSSDRENGKTQYF; cdr3_nt: TGCGCCAGCAGCTCAGACAGGGAAAATGGGAAGACCCAGTACTTC
clone_size: .; j_call: TRBJ2-1; d_call: TRBD2; v_call: TRBV9; cdr3_aa: CASSLSGDLYNEQFF; cdr3_nt: TGTGCCAGCAGCTTGAGCGGGGACCTTTACAATGAGCAGTTCTTC
clone_size: .; j_call: TRBJ1-6; d_call: TRBD1; v_call: TRBV5-4; cdr3_aa: CASSIGTGRNSLLHF; cdr3_nt: TGTGCCAGCAGCATCGGGACAGGGCGAAATTCACTCCTCCACTTT
clone_size: .; j_call: TRBJ2-3; d_call: .; v_call: TRBV6-5; cdr3_aa: CASSRPNTGTQYF; cdr3_nt: TGTGCCAGCAGCAGACCCAACACAGGAACGCAGTATTTT
clone_size: .; j_call: TRBJ1-6; d_call: TRBD1; v_call: TRBV7-3; cdr3_aa: CASSLTGTGSPSPLHF; cdr3_nt: TGTGCCAGCAGCTTAACAGGGACAGGGAGTCCTTCACCCCTCCACTTT
clone_size: .; j_call: TRBJ1-1; d_call: .; v_call: TRBV7-8; cdr3_aa: CASSLDRVEETFF; cdr3_nt: TGTGCCAGCAGCTTAGACAGGGTCGAAGAAACTTTCTTT
clone_size: once; j_call: TRBJ1-2; d_call: .; v_call: TRBV12-3/TRBV12-4; cdr3_aa: CASTSYRGYTF; cdr3_nt: TGTGCCAGCACCTCTTATCGAGGCTACACCTTC
clone_size: few; j_call: TRBJ2-5; d_call: .; v_call: TRBV5-1; cdr3_aa: CASSLEAGQETQYF; cdr3_nt: TGCGCCAGCAGCTTGGAGGCAGGGCAAGAGACCCAGTACTTC
clone_size: .; j_call: TRBJ1-2; d_call: .; v_call: TRBV14; cdr3_aa: CASSPLPGSLWGYTF; cdr3_nt: TGTGCCAGCAGCCCCTTACCCGGGAGTTTATGGGGCTACACCTTC
clone_size: once; j_call: TRBJ2-3; d_call: TRBD2; v_call: TRBV9; cdr3_aa: CASSVSLAGALGDTQYF; cdr3_nt: TGTGCCAGCAGCGTCTCCCTAGCGGGAGCCCTCGGAGATACGCAGTATTTT
clone_size: .; j_call: TRBJ2-5; d_call: TRBD2; v_call: TRBV7-8; cdr3_aa: CASSSSGSGQETQYF; cdr3_nt: TGTGCCAGCAGCTCCAGCGGGAGCGGGCAAGAGACCCAGTACTTC
clone_size: .; j_call: TRBJ2-3; d_call: TRBD1; v_call: TRBV19; cdr3_aa: CASSREQGKLSDTQYF; cdr3_nt: TGTGCCAGTAGTAGAGAACAGGGGAAACTCTCAGATACGCAGTATTTT
clone_size: .; j_call: TRBJ2-2; d_call: .; v_call: TRBV30; cdr3_aa: CAWSVRGIGTGELFF; cdr3_nt: TGTGCCTGGAGTGTCAGGGGTATCGGCACCGGGGAGCTGTTTTTT
clone_size: .; j_call: TRBJ1-2; d_call: TRBD1; v_call: TRBV12-3/TRBV12-4; cdr3_aa: CASSDRGPYGYTF; cdr3_nt: TGTGCCAGCAGTGACAGGGGTCCCTATGGCTACACCTTC
clone_size: .; j_call: TRBJ1-2; d_call: TRBD1; v_call: TRBV5-4; cdr3_aa: CASSLVGQVKDGYTF; cdr3_nt: TGTGCCAGCAGCTTGGTGGGACAGGTAAAGGATGGCTACACCTTC
clone_size: .; j_call: TRBJ2-1; d_call: .; v_call: TRBV21-1; cdr3_aa: CASSKSGEGYNEQFF; cdr3_nt: TGTGCCAGCAGCAAAAGCGGGGAGGGGTACAATGAGCAGTTCTTC
clone_size: once; j_call: TRBJ1-4; d_call: TRBD1; v_call: TRBV19; cdr3_aa: CASSLGQGSQKLFF; cdr3_nt: TGTGCCAGTAGTTTGGGACAGGGGAGTCAAAAACTGTTTTTT
clone_size: .; j_call: TRBJ2-3; d_call: TRBD2; v_call: TRBV7-3; cdr3_aa: CASSRLAGATDTQYF; cdr3_nt: TGTGCCAGCAGCCGCCTAGCGGGTGCCACAGATACGCAGTATTTT
clone_size: .; j_call: TRBJ2-5; d_call: TRBD1; v_call: TRBV2; cdr3_aa: CASRTGLETQYF; cdr3_nt: TGTGCCAGCAGGACAGGGCTTGAGACCCAGTACTTC
clone_size: .; j_call: TRBJ1-1; d_call: TRBD1; v_call: TRBV18; cdr3_aa: CASSRDRGRVTEAFF; cdr3_nt: TGTGCCAGCTCACGGGACAGGGGGCGAGTCACTGAAGCTTTCTTT
clone_size: .; j_call: TRBJ2-2; d_call: TRBD1; v_call: TRBV30; cdr3_aa: CAWETGGGTGELFF; cdr3_nt: TGTGCCTGGGAGACAGGGGGAGGGACCGGGGAGCTGTTTTTT
clone_size: .; j_call: TRBJ2-2; d_call: .; v_call: TRBV9; cdr3_aa: CASSPVLTGELFF; cdr3_nt: TGTGCCAGCAGCCCGGTGCTAACCGGGGAGCTGTTTTTT
clone_size: .; j_call: TRBJ2-3; d_call: TRBD1; v_call: TRBV5-6; cdr3_aa: CASSLDQGADTDTQYF; cdr3_nt: TGTGCCAGCAGCTTGGACCAGGGGGCGGACACAGATACGCAGTATTTT
clone_size: .; j_call: TRBJ2-7; d_call: .; v_call: TRBV30; cdr3_aa: CAWSVRAPEQYF; cdr3_nt: TGTGCCTGGAGTGTAAGGGCCCCGGAGCAGTACTTC
clone_size: .; j_call: TRBJ2-5; d_call: TRBD2; v_call: TRBV19; cdr3_aa: CASSVGLAGGKETQYF; cdr3_nt: TGTGCCAGTAGTGTGGGACTAGCGGGGGGTAAAGAGACCCAGTACTTC